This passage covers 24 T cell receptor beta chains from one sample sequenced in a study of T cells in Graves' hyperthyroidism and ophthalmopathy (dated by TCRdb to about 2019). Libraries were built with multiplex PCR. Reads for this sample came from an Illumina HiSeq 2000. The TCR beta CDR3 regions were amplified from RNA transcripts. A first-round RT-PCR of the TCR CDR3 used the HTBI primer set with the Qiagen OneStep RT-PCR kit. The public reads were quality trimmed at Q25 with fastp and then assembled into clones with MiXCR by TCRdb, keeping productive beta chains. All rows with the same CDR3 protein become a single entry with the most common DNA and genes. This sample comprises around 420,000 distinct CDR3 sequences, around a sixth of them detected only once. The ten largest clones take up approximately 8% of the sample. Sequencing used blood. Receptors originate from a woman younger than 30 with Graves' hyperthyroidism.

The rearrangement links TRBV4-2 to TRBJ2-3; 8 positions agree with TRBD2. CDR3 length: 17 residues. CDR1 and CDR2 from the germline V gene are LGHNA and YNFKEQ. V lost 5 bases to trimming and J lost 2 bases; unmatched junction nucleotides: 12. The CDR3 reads CASSSARAGGHTDTQYF. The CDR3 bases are TGTGCCAGCAGCTCCGCGCGCGCGGGGGGCCACACAGATACGCAGTATTTT.

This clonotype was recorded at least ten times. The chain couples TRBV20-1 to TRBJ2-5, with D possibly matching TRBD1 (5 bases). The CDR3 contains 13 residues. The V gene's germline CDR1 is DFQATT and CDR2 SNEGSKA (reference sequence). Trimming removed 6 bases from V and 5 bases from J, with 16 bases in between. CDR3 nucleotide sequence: TGCAGTGCGCCCCAGGGCGAGTCGGAGACCCAGTACTTC. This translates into CSAPQGESETQYF.

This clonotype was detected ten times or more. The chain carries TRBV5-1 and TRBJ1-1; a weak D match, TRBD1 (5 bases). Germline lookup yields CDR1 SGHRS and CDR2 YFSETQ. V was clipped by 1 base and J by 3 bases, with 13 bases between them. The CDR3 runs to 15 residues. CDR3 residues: CASSLIRGGDTEAFF. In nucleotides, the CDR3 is TGCGCCAGCAGCTTGATTAGGGGTGGGGACACTGAAGCTTTCTTT.

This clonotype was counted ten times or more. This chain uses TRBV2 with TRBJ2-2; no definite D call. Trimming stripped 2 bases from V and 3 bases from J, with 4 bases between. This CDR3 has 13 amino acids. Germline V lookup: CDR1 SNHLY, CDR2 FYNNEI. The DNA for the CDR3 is TGTGCCAGCAGTGAAAAGTACACCGGGGAGCTGTTTTTT. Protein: CASSEKYTGELFF.

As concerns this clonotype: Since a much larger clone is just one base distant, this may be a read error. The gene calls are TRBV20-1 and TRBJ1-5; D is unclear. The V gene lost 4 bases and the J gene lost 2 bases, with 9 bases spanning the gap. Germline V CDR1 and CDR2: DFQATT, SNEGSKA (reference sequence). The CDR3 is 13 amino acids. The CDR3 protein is CSAKGAGNQPQHF. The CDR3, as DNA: TGCAGTGCTAAAGGAGCTGGCAATCAGCCCCAGCATTTT.

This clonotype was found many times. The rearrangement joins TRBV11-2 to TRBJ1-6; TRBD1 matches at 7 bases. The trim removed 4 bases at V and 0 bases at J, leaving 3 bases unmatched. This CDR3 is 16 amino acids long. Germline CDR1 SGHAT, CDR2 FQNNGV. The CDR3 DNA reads TGTGCCAGCAGCTCCGGGACAGACTCCTATAATTCACCCCTCCACTTT. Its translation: CASSSGTDSYNSPLHF.

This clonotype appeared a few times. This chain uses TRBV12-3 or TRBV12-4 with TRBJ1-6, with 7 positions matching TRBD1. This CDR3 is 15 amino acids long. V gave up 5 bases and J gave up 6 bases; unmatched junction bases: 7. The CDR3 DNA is TGTGCCAGCAGTGTAAGACAGGGCTCTAATTCACCCCTCCACTTT. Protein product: CASSVRQGSNSPLHF.

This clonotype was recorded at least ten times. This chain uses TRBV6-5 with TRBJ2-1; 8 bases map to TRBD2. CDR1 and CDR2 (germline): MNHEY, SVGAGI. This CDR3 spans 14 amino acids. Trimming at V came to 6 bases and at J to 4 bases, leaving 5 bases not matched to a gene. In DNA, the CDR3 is TGTGCCAGCAGGGATCGGGGGGGTTACAATGAGCAGTTCTTC. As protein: CASRDRGGYNEQFF.

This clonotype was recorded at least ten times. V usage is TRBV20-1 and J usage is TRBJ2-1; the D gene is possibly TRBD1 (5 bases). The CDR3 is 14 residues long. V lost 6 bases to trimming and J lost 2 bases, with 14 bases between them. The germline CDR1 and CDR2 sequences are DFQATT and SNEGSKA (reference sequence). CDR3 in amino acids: CSARKGPTYNEQFF. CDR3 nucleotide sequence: TGCAGTGCCCGAAAGGGGCCTACCTACAATGAGCAGTTCTTC.

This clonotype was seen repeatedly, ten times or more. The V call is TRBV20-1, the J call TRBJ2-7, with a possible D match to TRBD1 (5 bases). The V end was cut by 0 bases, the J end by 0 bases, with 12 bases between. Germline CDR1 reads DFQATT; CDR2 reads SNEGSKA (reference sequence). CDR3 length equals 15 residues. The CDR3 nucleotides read TGCAGTGCTAGAGATCAGGGCCTGAGCTCCTACGAGCAGTACTTC. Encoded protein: CSARDQGLSSYEQYF.

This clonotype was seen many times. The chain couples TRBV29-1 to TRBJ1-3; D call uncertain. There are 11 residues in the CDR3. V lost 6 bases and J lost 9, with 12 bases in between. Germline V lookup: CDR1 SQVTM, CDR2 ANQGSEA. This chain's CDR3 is CSVPRGGTIYF. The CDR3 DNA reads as TGCAGCGTCCCGAGAGGAGGCACCATATATTTT.

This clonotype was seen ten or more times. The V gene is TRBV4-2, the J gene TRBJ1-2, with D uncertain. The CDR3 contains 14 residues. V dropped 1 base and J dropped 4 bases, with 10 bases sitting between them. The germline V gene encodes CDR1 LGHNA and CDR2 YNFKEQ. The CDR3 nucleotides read TGTGCCAGCAGCCAAGTGGACGGCCCCTATGGCTACACCTTC. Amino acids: CASSQVDGPYGYTF.

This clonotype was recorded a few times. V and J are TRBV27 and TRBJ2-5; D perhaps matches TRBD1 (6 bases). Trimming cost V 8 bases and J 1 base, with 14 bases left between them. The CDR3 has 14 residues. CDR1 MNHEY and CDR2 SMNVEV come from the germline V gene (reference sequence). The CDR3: CASLLGGFQETQYF. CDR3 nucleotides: TGTGCCAGCTTACTAGGGGGATTCCAAGAGACCCAGTACTTC.

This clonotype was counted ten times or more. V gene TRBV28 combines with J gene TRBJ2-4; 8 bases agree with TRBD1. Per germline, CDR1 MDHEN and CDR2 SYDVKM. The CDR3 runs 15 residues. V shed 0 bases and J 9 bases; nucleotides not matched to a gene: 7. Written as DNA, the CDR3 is TGTGCCAGCAGTTTATGGAGTGGACAGGGTATCATTCAGTACTTC. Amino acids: CASSLWSGQGIIQYF.

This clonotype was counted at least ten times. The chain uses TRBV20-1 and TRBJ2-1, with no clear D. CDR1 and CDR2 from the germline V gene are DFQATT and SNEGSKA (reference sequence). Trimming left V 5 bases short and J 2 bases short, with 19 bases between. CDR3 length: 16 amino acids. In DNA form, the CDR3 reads TGCAGTGCTTTCCCCGTGGCGCGAGGCACCTACAATGAGCAGTTCTTC. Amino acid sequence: CSAFPVARGTYNEQFF.

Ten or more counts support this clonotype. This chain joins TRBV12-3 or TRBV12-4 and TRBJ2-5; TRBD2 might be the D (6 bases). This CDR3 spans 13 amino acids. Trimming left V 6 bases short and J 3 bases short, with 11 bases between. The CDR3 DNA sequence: TGTGCCAGCAGAGCGGGCCTCAAAGAGACCCAGTACTTC. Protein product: CASRAGLKETQYF.

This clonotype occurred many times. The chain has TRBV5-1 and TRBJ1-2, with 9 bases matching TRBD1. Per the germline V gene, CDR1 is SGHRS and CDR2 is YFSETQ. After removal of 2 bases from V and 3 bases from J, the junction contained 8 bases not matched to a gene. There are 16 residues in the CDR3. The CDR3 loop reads CASSFALTGGDYGYTF. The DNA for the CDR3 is TGCGCCAGCAGCTTCGCCCTTACAGGGGGCGACTATGGCTACACCTTC.

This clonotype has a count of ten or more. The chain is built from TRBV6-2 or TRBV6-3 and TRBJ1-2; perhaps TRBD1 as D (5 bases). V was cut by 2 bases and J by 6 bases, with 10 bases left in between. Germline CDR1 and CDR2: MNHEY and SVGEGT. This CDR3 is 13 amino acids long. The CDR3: CASSYGGGDGYTF. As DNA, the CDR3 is TGTGCCAGCAGTTACGGGGGAGGCGATGGCTACACCTTC.

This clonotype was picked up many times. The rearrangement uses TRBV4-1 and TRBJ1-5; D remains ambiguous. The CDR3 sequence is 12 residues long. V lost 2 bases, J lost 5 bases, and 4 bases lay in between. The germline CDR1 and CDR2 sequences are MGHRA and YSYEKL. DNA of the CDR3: TGCGCCAGCAGCCAACCCTATCAGCCCCAGCATTTT. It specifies CASSQPYQPQHF.

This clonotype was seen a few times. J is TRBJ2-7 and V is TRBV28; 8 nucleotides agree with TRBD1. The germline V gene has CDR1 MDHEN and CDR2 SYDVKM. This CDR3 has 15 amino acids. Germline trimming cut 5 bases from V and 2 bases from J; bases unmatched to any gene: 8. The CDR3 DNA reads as TGTGCCAGCAGTCAGACCGGGACAGGACCCTACGAGCAGTACTTC. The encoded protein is CASSQTGTGPYEQYF.

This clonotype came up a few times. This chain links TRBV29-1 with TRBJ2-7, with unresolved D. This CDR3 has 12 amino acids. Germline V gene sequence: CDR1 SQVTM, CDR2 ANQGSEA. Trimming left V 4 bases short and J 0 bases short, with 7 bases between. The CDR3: CSVVDGSYEQYF. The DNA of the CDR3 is TGCAGCGTTGTAGACGGCTCCTACGAGCAGTACTTC.

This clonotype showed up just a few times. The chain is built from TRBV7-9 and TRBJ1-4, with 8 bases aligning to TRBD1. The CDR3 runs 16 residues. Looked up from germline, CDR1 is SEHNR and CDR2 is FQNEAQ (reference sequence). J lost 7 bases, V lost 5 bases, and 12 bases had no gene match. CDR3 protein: CASSPGTGLPSEKLFF. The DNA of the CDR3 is TGTGCCAGCAGCCCCGGGACAGGCCTTCCTAGTGAAAAACTGTTTTTT.

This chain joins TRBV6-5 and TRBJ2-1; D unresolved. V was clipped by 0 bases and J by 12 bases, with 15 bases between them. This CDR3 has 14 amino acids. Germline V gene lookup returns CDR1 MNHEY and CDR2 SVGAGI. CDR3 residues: CASSYSKTPEGQFF. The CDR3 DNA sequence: TGTGCCAGCAGTTACTCGAAAACCCCGGAAGGGCAGTTCTTC.

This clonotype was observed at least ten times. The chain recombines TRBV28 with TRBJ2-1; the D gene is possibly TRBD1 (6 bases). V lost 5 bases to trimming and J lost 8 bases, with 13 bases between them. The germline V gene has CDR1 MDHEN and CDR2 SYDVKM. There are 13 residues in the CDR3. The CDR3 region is CASSLNREHEQFF. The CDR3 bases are TGTGCCAGCAGTCTTAACAGGGAACATGAGCAGTTCTTC.